This section outlines one TCR beta chain sequence together with its context. The antigen remains unidentified. These data belong to a study of cytotoxic CD8 clonotypes in ibrutinib-treated CLL. Study details: In all, roughly twelve patients were relapsed/refractory, 15 were treatment-naive and fewer than 18 were IGHV unmutated. The response samples were taken once patients had been treated for a median of 12 months, range 6 to 36.

Overall study findings and caveats: A rise in clonality was seen at ibrutinib response, and a fall back toward baseline was seen at progression.

Depths of 1 in 200,000 to 1 in 1 million T cells were the sequencing target. Here immunoSEQ multiplex PCR was the method, and the copy in TCRdb shows in-frame clones only, minus some. The sample yields 100,000 to 150,000 clones, 80% to 90% seen once. The specimen comprised PBMCs, sampled after 24 months of ibrutinib treatment. The sequence derives from a human donor with chronic lymphocytic leukemia.

CDR3 nucleotides: TGTGCCAGCAGTGAGGTTGGGGGTACTGAAGCTTTCTTT. This sequence encodes CASSEVGGTEAFF. The V call is TRBV25-1, the J call TRBJ1-1, with a tentative D call TRBD1 (5 bases). This CDR3 contains 13 residues. V was shortened by 3 bases and J by 5 bases, with 10 bases between the two germline ends. Germline V gene lookup returns CDR1 MGHDK and CDR2 SYGVNS.